This T cell receptor (beta chain) was sequenced in a study of T cell repertoires in cytomegalovirus infection. Study-level background: Indications of both CMV infection and matching HLA type were provided by public TCR beta signatures.

Germline V lookup: CDR1 MDHEN, CDR2 SYDVKM. The CDR3 totals 13 residues. V was trimmed by 2 bases and J by 7 bases, leaving 9 bases between them. TCRdb used MiXCR to reprocess the reads, holding one entry per CDR3 protein. The sample shows approximately 700,000 distinct CDR3 sequences, roughly a third of them seen only once. In this sample, this clonotype turned up a few times. Its antigen is undetermined. Broader study findings: Cumulative frequency of public TCR beta families picked out carriers of CMV plus the relevant HLA. The response measured ex vivo was dominated by TCR beta clonotypes (HLA-C-restricted and CMV-specific).

The sample comprised PBMCs. The rearrangement links TRBV28 to TRBJ2-1; D remains ambiguous. This TCR derives from a human donor in good health (CMV status not recorded). Some clones in this sample may be carry-over from other donors' samples. CDR3 nucleotides: TGTGCCAGCAGTTTACGACGGCCAAATGAGCAGTTCTTC. Its protein product is CASSLRRPNEQFF.